This T cell receptor beta chain was sequenced during a study of T-cell reconstitution after alpha-beta-depleted transplantation in children. Study-level findings and limits: Some patients' high day-60 TCRbeta diversity was attributed to recipient cells surviving conditioning. Two months or so post-transplant, alpha-beta T cells reportedly derived from several hundred expanded graft clones.

Preparing the TCRbeta library involved the use of unique molecular identifiers. TCRdb recomputed calls from the PCR reads with MiXCR, one row per CDR3 protein. The repertoire holds some 830,000 distinct CDR3 sequences, with around 15% as singletons. This clonotype has ten or more counts. The antigen is undetermined. Sequencing used PBMCs, mostly from graft donor cells, obtained 360 days after TCRalphabeta/CD19-depleted stem cell transplant. This TCR derives from a male patient under 18 who had a stem cell transplant for acute lymphoblastic leukemia, so the T cells may come from the graft donor.

CDR3 nucleotide sequence: TGTGCCATCAGTGAAGCGGGGAACGAGCAGTACTTC. Encoded protein: CAISEAGNEQYF. The chain combines TRBV10-3 with TRBJ2-7, with 7 bases identical to TRBD2. CDR1 ENHRY and CDR2 SYGVKD come from the germline V gene. The V gene end was trimmed by 3 bases and the J gene end by 5 bases; junction bases not matched to a gene: 1. CDR3 size: 12 residues.